The 9 T cell receptor beta chains in this list originate from one sample, sequenced in a study of shared clonotypes between healthy human individuals. Assay: immunoSEQ multiplex PCR; the TCRdb copy retains only in-frame clones and omits some. The data hold fewer than 850,000 clones, with 55% to 75% observed a single time. The sequencing sample was made of memory CD4+ T cells sorted from blood. The subset is: CD45RA-negative fraction. These TCRs come from a woman under 40 in good health.

V usage is TRBV5-4 and J usage is TRBJ2-1; TRBD2 is a possible D gene (5 bases). The germline V gene has CDR1 SGHNT and CDR2 YYREEE (reference sequence). With 1 base removed from V and 9 bases from J, the gap between germline ends came to 17 bases. The CDR3 spans 15 residues. The CDR3 spells CASSLPLGSRGEQFF. The CDR3 DNA is TGTGCCAGCAGCTTGCCCCTGGGCTCACGGGGTGAGCAGTTCTTC.

About this clone: This may be a read error: a much more frequent sequence differs by one nucleotide. The genes are TRBV9 and TRBJ2-1; possibly TRBD2 for D (7 bases). The CDR3 loop spans 17 amino acids. From germline, CDR1 is SGDLS and CDR2 YYNGEE. CDR3 sequence (DNA): TGTGCCAGCGGCGTCCTAGGAGGGGGAGGGCCTCGGAATGAGCAGTTCTTC. This sequence encodes CASGVLGGGGPRNEQFF.

This sequence joins TRBV4-1 and TRBJ1-2; no clear D gene. Deletions cut 0 bases from V and 6 bases from J, with 14 bases between. This CDR3 region has 15 residues. In germline, CDR1 is MGHRA, CDR2 YSYEKL. Here the CDR3 DNA reads TGCGCCAGCAGCCAAGATGGGCACTCGGTGGATGGCTACACCTTC. It yields the protein CASSQDGHSVDGYTF.

This chain links TRBV27 with TRBJ2-2, with 13 bases aligning to TRBD2. CDR1 is MNHEY, CDR2 SMNVEV, per germline (reference sequence). This CDR3 is built from 16 residues. Unmatched junction bases numbered 5, after V lost 4 bases and J lost 6 bases. As DNA, the CDR3 is TGTGCCAGCAGTTCGACTAGCGGGAGGTGGGCCGGGGAGCTGTTTTTT. Amino acids: CASSSTSGRWAGELFF.

V and J are TRBV18 and TRBJ2-7; 8 nucleotides match TRBD2. The germline gives CDR1 KGHSH, CDR2 LQKENI. Losses at the gene ends were 3 bases for V and 6 bases for J; bases not matched to a gene: 7. This CDR3 has 14 amino acids. The DNA for the CDR3 is TGTGCCAGCTCACCGCTAGCGGGTCTGGGCGAGCAGTACTTC. Translation gives CASSPLAGLGEQYF.

The V gene is TRBV10-2, the J gene TRBJ2-7; D gene unclear. V was pared by 6 bases and J by 2 bases, with 8 bases between. Germline CDR1 WSHSY, CDR2 SAAADI. The CDR3 has 12 amino acids. CDR3 sequence reads: CASRSPTYEQYF. Written as DNA, the CDR3 is TGCGCCAGCAGAAGTCCAACCTACGAGCAGTACTTC.

This chain links TRBV6-5 with TRBJ2-2, with 8 bases lining up with TRBD2. J lost 4 bases, V lost 6 bases, and 7 bases had no gene match. The CDR3 is 15 amino acids. Germline lookup yields CDR1 MNHEY and CDR2 SVGAGI. Written as DNA, the CDR3 is TGTGCCAGCAGAGCGACTAGCGAGAGCACCGGGGAGCTGTTTTTT. This codes for CASRATSESTGELFF.

This clone was seen a few times. CDR3 in amino acids: CAWSVKTSGVAKNIQYF. The CDR3 bases are TGTGCCTGGAGTGTAAAGACTAGCGGGGTAGCCAAAAACATTCAGTACTTC. The V and J genes are TRBV30 and TRBJ2-4; 11 bases fit TRBD2. From germline, CDR1 is GTSNPN and CDR2 SVGIG (reference sequence). The CDR3 totals 17 residues. The ends lost 0 bases at V and 0 bases at J; junction bases unmatched: 4. The full variable domain, completed using reference TRBV30 and TRBJ2-4, is SQTIHQWPATLVQPVGSPLSLECTVEGTSNPNLYWYRQAAGRGLQLLFYSVGIGQISSEVPQNLSASRPQDRQFILSSKKLLLSDSGFYLCAWSVKTSGVAKNIQYFGAGTRLSVL.

The chain combines TRBV5-1 with TRBJ2-7; TRBD1 matches at 7 bases. V dropped 5 bases and J dropped 2; count of bases not matched to a gene: 7. Germline values: CDR1 SGHRS, CDR2 YFSETQ. This CDR3 contains 14 residues. The CDR3 region has the DNA TGCGCCAGCAGGCCCGGGACAGATACCTACGAGCAGTACTTC. This gives the protein CASRPGTDTYEQYF.